The TCR beta chain described here comes from a study of cytomegalovirus exposure and HLA in healthy donors. As to this clone: Its target is not known.

Germline-derived CDR1 and CDR2 are LGHNA and YNFKEQ. The CDR3 loop spans 16 amino acids. V was pared by 8 bases and J by 0 bases, with 12 bases of the junction left unmatched. Repertoires were generated with immunoSEQ multiplex PCR, while TCRdb's copy carries only in-frame clones and drops some. The data hold 89,000 or so clones, with over 85% observed a single time. Study conclusions and caveats: Among TCR beta chains, those listed as cytomegalovirus-associated numbered around 160.

The material sequenced was PBMCs. The clonotype originates from a woman between 25 and 40 years old in good health and CMV-seropositive. The V call is TRBV4-2, the J call TRBJ2-5; 7 bases map to TRBD1. The CDR3 is CASAPLTGANQETQYF. The CDR3 DNA sequence: TGTGCCAGCGCCCCGTTAACAGGGGCTAACCAAGAGACCCAGTACTTC.